This entry is about one T cell receptor (beta chain). Libraries were prepared by immunoSEQ multiplex PCR; TCRdb keeps only in-frame clonotypes and omits some of them. The sample records some 25,000 clones, roughly 91% being singletons. These data are taken from a study of T cell changes during pregnancy in multiple sclerosis. The length of the CDR3 is 13 residues. CDR1 is SGHTA and CDR2 is FQGNSA in the germline V gene. The ends lost 4 bases at V and 7 bases at J; junction bases unmatched: 6. The sample consisted of CD4+ T cells from peripheral blood mononuclear cells, taken in the first trimester of pregnancy. This TCR was sampled from a female donor in good health, enrolled as a control in a pregnancy study. The chain carries TRBV7-2 and TRBJ2-7; TRBD1 aligns across 8 bases. CDR3 residues: CASSSGQAREQYF. The CDR3 nucleotides are TGTGCCAGCAGCTCGGGACAGGCCAGGGAGCAGTACTTC.